The 16 T cell receptor beta chains listed next were all sequenced from one sample in a study of T-cell memory formation after mild COVID-19. Each CDR3 protein gets one entry after TCRdb re-called the 5' RACE reads with MiXCR. Of around 530,000 distinct CDR3 sequences in the sample, about 20% are singletons; the top ten hold approximately 8.4%. Specimen: PBMCs or a T cell subset sorted from them (not recorded which). The receptors stem from an adult woman who had mild COVID-19 (a few samples of this study predate the infection). Cell type and time point are not known.

The chain combines TRBV4-1 with TRBJ2-7; tentatively, D is TRBD1 or TRBD2 (5 bases each). V lost 3 bases, J lost 0 bases, and 15 bases lay in between. Germline-derived CDR1 and CDR2 are MGHRA and YSYEKL. The CDR3 extends over 16 amino acids. The DNA of the CDR3 is TGCGCCAGCAGCCAGGGTGTGGGACGGACCTCCTACGAGCAGTACTTC. Its protein product is CASSQGVGRTSYEQYF.

This clonotype was observed a few times. DNA of the CDR3: TGTGCCAGCAGCTTATCCCCCAGGGGGGGGACAGATACGCAGTATTTT. Protein sequence: CASSLSPRGGTDTQYF. The chain employs TRBV7-6 and TRBJ2-3; possibly TRBD1 or TRBD2 for D (7 bases each). The CDR3 spans 16 residues. With 2 bases removed from V and 3 bases from J, the gap between germline ends came to 15 bases. Germline assignment: CDR1 SGHVS and CDR2 FNYEAQ.

This clonotype has a handful of counts. V usage is TRBV12-3 or TRBV12-4 and J usage is TRBJ2-2; weak D call: TRBD2 (5 bases). V was clipped by 7 bases and J by 5 bases, with 8 bases between them. This CDR3 spans 12 amino acids. This CDR3 reads CASTGETGELFF. CDR3 DNA: TGTGCCAGCACTGGGGAGACCGGGGAGCTGTTTTTT.

This clonotype has a handful of counts. The DNA for the CDR3 is TGCGCCAGCAGCGAGACAGGACTATTCAACTATGGCTACACCTTC. It codes for CASSETGLFNYGYTF. This chain connects TRBV5-1 to TRBJ1-2; D might be TRBD1 (6 bases). Germline V CDR1 and CDR2: SGHRS, YFSETQ. The V gene lost 4 bases and the J gene lost 2 bases, with 15 bases spanning the gap. The CDR3 spans 15 residues.

The sample holds many counts of this clonotype. V gene TRBV12-3 or TRBV12-4 combines with J gene TRBJ2-3; no definite D call. CDR3 length: 11 amino acids. V gave up 3 bases and J gave up 5 bases, with 3 bases separating them. The CDR3 is CASSFRDTQYF. The CDR3 bases are TGTGCCAGCAGTTTTAGAGATACGCAGTATTTT.

The chain uses TRBV10-3 and TRBJ2-1; 7 bases are a match to TRBD2. Per germline, CDR1 ENHRY and CDR2 SYGVKD. The CDR3 loop spans 14 amino acids. After removal of 10 bases from V and 5 bases from J, the junction contained 11 bases not matched to a gene. CDR3 in amino acids: CATSVLAGNNEQFF. The CDR3 nucleotides are TGTGCCACCTCGGTCTTAGCGGGTAACAATGAGCAGTTCTTC.

The gene calls are TRBV7-2 and TRBJ2-1, with 7 bases matching TRBD2. The CDR3 has 16 residues. J was trimmed by 0 bases and V by 5 bases; bases with no gene match: 7. CDR1 and CDR2 from the germline V gene are SGHTA and FQGNSA. The CDR3 region is CASSLDGGFSYNEQFF. CDR3 DNA sequence: TGTGCCAGCAGCCTAGACGGGGGGTTCTCCTACAATGAGCAGTTCTTC. The variable domain in full, with the rest retrieved from reference TRBV7-2 and TRBJ2-1, is GAGVSQSPSNKVTEKGKDVELRCDPISGHTALYWYRQSLGQGLEFLIYFQGNSAPDKSGLPSDRFSAERTGGSVSTLTIQRTQQEDSAVYLCASSLDGGFSYNEQFFGPGTRLTVL.

This clonotype was detected ten times or more. The CDR3, as DNA: TGTGCCAGCAGCCGGAAGGCGGTCGAAGAGACCCAGTACTTC. The encoded protein is CASSRKAVEETQYF. This chain uses TRBV7-9 with TRBJ2-5; D call uncertain. CDR3 size: 14 residues. Germline V gene sequence: CDR1 SEHNR, CDR2 FQNEAQ (reference sequence). Trimming left V 5 bases short and J 3 bases short, with 13 bases between.

This clonotype was counted between two and nine times. V usage is TRBV12-5 and J usage is TRBJ2-3, with no clear D. This CDR3 comprises 12 residues. With 6 bases removed from V and 0 bases from J, the gap between germline ends came to 4 bases. Per the germline V gene, CDR1 is LGHNT and CDR2 is FRNRAP. The CDR3 DNA reads as TGTGCTAGTGGGGGGAGCACAGATACGCAGTATTTT. Residues: CASGGSTDTQYF.

This clonotype was counted a few times. This chain joins TRBV5-1 and TRBJ2-1; 10 bases map to TRBD2. Germline values: CDR1 SGHRS, CDR2 YFSETQ. There are 16 residues in the CDR3. Trimming took 4 bases from V and 1 from J; bases not matched to a gene: 5. CDR3 in amino acids: CASSAGTSDSYNEQFF. In DNA, the CDR3 is TGCGCCAGCAGCGCGGGGACTAGCGATTCCTACAATGAGCAGTTCTTC.

This sequence joins TRBV2 and TRBJ2-3; a possible D gene is TRBD1 (6 bases). The CDR3 sequence is 13 residues long. V was trimmed by 7 bases and J by 6 bases, leaving 14 bases between them. Germline assignment: CDR1 SNHLY and CDR2 FYNNEI. The CDR3 bases are TGTGCCAGCAACGGTAACAGGGCGGATACGCAGTATTTT. Translating gives CASNGNRADTQYF.

This chain connects TRBV4-2 to TRBJ1-5; tentatively, D is TRBD1 (5 bases). Germline CDR1 reads LGHNA; CDR2 reads YNFKEQ. V lost 5 bases and J lost 7, with 12 bases in between. This CDR3 has 13 amino acids. In DNA, the CDR3 is TGTGCCAGCAGCGGGGAGGGGAAACAGCCCCAGCATTTT. It codes for CASSGEGKQPQHF.

V is TRBV2 and J is TRBJ2-7; no clear D. Trimming cost V 7 bases and J 2 bases, with 15 bases left between them. Germline assignment: CDR1 SNHLY and CDR2 FYNNEI. The CDR3 has 14 amino acids. The CDR3, as DNA: TGTGCCAGCACCCTTGACGCGACCCCCTACGAGCAGTACTTC. This codes for CASTLDATPYEQYF.

This clonotype has more than one count but fewer than ten. The rearrangement uses TRBV25-1 and TRBJ2-2, with D perhaps matching TRBD2 (6 bases). The CDR3 has 16 amino acids. The V gene lost 4 bases and the J gene lost 0 bases, with 12 bases spanning the gap. Germline-derived CDR1 and CDR2 are MGHDK and SYGVNS. The CDR3 bases are TGTGCCAGCAGTGGGGTAGCGGAACCGAACACCGGGGAGCTGTTTTTT. Its protein is CASSGVAEPNTGELFF.

This clonotype was recorded a few times. The chain couples TRBV12-3 or TRBV12-4 to TRBJ2-7, with 7 bases aligning to TRBD2. V dropped 3 bases and J dropped 5; count of bases not matched to a gene: 7. This CDR3 spans 14 amino acids. The CDR3 sequence is CASSFGLGVDEQYF. The CDR3 DNA is TGTGCCAGCAGTTTTGGACTAGGGGTCGACGAGCAGTACTTC.

This clonotype occurred a few times. The rearrangement uses TRBV12-3 or TRBV12-4 and TRBJ1-2, with a weak D call TRBD1 (5 bases). V lost 5 bases and J 8 bases, leaving 15 bases between the germline ends. The CDR3 is 13 amino acids. CDR3 DNA: TGTGCCAGCAGTCCCGATGTGGGGCGAGGCTACACCTTC. Amino acids: CASSPDVGRGYTF.